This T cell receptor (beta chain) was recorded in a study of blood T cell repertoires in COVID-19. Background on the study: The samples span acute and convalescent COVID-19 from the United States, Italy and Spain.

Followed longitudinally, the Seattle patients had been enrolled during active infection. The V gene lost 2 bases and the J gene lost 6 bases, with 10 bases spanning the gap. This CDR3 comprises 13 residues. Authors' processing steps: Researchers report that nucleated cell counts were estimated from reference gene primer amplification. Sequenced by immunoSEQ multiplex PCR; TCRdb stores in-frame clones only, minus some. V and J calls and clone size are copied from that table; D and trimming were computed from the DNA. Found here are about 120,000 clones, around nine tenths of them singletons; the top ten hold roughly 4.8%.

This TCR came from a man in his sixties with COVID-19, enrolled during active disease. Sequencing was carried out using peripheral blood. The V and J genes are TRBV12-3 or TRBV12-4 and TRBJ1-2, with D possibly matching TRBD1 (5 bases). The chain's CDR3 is CASSLSGGDGYTF. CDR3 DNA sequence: TGTGCCAGCAGTTTATCGGGAGGGGATGGCTACACCTTC.